Here is one TCR beta chain with its context. Its cognate antigen is unknown. Generated by immunoSEQ multiplex PCR, the TCRdb table keeps only in-frame clones and is missing some. The repertoire has 150,000 or so clones, roughly 89% of them found once; the top ten carry roughly 6%. This entry is derived from a study of T cell responses to AZD1222 COVID-19 vaccine. General study points: Most donors were white British and more were female, and clonal diversity was possibly underestimated. A reported finding is that nearly half of spike-specific TCRs target unmutated variant regions.

The CDR3 has 11 amino acids. Trimming took 7 bases from V and 8 from J, leaving 8 bases between them. The germline V gene encodes CDR1 SGHVS and CDR2 FQNEAQ. The V call is TRBV7-8, the J call TRBJ2-2; no firm D call. The source of this sequence is an adult in good health. The material sequenced was peripheral blood, taken on day 0 of AZD1222 vaccination. The CDR3 spells CASTRIGELFF. CDR3 bases: TGTGCCAGCACCCGGATAGGGGAGCTGTTTTTT.